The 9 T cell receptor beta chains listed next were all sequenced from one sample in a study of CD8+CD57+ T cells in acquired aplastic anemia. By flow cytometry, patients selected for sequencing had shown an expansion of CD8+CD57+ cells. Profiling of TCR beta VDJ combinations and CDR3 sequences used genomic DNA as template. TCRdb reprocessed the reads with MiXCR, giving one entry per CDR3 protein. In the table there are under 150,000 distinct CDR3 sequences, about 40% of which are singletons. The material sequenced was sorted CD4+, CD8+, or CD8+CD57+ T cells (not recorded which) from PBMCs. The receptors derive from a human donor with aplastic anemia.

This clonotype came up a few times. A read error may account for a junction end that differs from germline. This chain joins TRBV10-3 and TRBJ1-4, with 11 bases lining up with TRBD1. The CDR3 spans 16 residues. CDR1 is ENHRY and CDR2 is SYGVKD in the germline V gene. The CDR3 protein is CASSLVTGTGGEKLFF. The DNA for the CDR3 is TGTGCCAGCAGTTTGGTTACCGGGACAGGGGGTGAAAAACTGTTTTTT.

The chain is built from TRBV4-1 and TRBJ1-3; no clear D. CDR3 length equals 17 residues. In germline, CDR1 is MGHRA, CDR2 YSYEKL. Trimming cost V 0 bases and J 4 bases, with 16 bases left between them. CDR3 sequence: CASSQDRGGPWGNTIYF. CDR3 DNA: TGCGCCAGCAGCCAAGATCGAGGCGGTCCCTGGGGAAACACCATATATTTT.

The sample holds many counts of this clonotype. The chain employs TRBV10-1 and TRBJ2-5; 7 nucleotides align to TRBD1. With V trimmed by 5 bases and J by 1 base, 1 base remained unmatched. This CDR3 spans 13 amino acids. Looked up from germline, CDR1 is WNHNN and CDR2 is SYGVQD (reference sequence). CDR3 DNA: TGCGCCAGCAGTCAGGGGGTCCAAGAGACCCAGTACTTC. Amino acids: CASSQGVQETQYF.

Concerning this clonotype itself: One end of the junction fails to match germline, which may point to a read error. The CDR3 loop is CASSESRGGDTEAF. The DNA for the CDR3 is TGTGCCAGCAGTGAATCGCGCGGAGGGGACACTGAAGCTTTC. The chain carries TRBV25-1 and TRBJ2-6; D is tentatively TRBD1 or TRBD2 (6 bases each). The length of the CDR3 is 14 residues. The germline CDR1 and CDR2 sequences are MGHDK and SYGVNS.

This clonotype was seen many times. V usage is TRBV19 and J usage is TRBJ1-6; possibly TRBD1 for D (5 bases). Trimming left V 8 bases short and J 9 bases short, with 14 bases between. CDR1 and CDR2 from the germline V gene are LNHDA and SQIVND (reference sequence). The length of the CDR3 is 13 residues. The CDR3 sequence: CASHGQAGSPLHF. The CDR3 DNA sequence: TGTGCCAGTCACGGACAAGCGGGTTCACCCCTCCACTTT.

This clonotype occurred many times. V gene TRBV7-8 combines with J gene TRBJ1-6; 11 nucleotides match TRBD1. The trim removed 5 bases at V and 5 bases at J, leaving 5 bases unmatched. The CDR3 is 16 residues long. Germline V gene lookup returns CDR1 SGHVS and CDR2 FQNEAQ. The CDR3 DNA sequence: TGTGCCAGCAGCATAGGACAGGGGGCAAATAATTCACCCCTCCACTTT. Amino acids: CASSIGQGANNSPLHF.

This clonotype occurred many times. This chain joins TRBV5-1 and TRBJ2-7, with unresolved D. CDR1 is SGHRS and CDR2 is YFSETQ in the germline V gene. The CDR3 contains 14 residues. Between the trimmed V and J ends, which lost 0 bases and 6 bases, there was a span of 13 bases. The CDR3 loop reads CASSLAFGGPEQYF. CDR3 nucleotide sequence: TGCGCCAGCAGCTTGGCCTTTGGCGGACCCGAGCAGTACTTC.

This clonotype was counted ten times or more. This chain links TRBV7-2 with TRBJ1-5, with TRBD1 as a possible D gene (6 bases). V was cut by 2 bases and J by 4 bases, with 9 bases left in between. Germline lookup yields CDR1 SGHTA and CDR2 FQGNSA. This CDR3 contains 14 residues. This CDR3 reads CASSLYTGNQPQHF. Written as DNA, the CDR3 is TGTGCCAGCAGCTTATATACAGGGAATCAGCCCCAGCATTTT.

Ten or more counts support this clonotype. The CDR3 nucleotides read TGCAGTGCCCCTTCCGCGGGGGGCGCCTACAATGAGCAGTTCTTC. It specifies CSAPSAGGAYNEQFF. The chain employs TRBV20-1 and TRBJ2-1, with 8 bases lining up with TRBD2. J gave up 2 bases and V 6 bases, and 9 bases lay outside the gene matches. Germline assignment: CDR1 DFQATT and CDR2 SNEGSKA (reference sequence). This CDR3 spans 15 amino acids.